This passage covers 23 T cell receptor beta chains from one sample sequenced in a study of monozygotic twins with cystic fibrosis. The protocol was immunoSEQ multiplex PCR, while the TCRdb copy is restricted to in-frame clones and leaves out a portion. The data contain just under 20,000 clones, 91% of them singletons. The material sequenced was blood. The receptors shown here come from a girl aged 2 to 9 with cystic fibrosis.

The chain is built from TRBV19 and TRBJ2-7; no clear D. In germline, CDR1 is LNHDA, CDR2 SQIVND (reference sequence). The CDR3 is 13 residues long. Trimming removed 5 bases from V and 3 bases from J, with 11 bases in between. CDR3 sequence: CASSFQANYEQYF. DNA for the CDR3: TGTGCCAGTAGTTTTCAGGCGAACTACGAGCAGTACTTC.

This chain connects TRBV28 to TRBJ1-1; TRBD1 is a possible D gene (5 bases). This CDR3 is built from 13 residues. CDR1 and CDR2 (germline): MDHEN, SYDVKM. Trimming shortened V by 6 bases and J by 0 bases, and 8 bases separated the two germline ends. DNA of the CDR3: TGTGCCAGCAGAGGGACTTTGAACACTGAAGCTTTCTTT. Translated: CASRGTLNTEAFF. Full variable domain (outside the CDR3, taken from reference TRBV28 and TRBJ1-1): DVKVTQSSRYLVKRTGEKVFLECVQDMDHENMFWYRQDPGLGLRLIYFSYDVKMKEKGDIPEGYSVSREKKERFSLILESASTNQTSMYLCASRGTLNTEAFFGQGTRLTVV.

This chain uses TRBV29-1 with TRBJ1-2, with D hard to call. V dropped 1 base and J dropped 4 bases, with 10 bases sitting between them. There are 13 residues in the CDR3. CDR1 SQVTM and CDR2 ANQGSEA come from the germline V gene. The CDR3 coding sequence is TGCAGCGTTGAAGGGGGTCCCGTCTATGGCTACACCTTC. The encoded protein is CSVEGGPVYGYTF. The complete variable domain, with remaining parts taken from reference TRBV29-1 and TRBJ1-2, reads SAVISQKPSRDICQRGTSLTIQCQVDSQVTMMFWYRQQPGQSLTLIATANQGSEATYESGFVIDKFPISRPNLTFSTLTVSNMSPEDSSIYLCSVEGGPVYGYTFGSGTRLTVV.

The V and J genes are TRBV25-1 and TRBJ2-5, with 9 nucleotides matching TRBD2. V lost 8 bases and J lost 4; bases outside the gene matches: 8. Germline assignment: CDR1 MGHDK and CDR2 SYGVNS. CDR3 length equals 14 residues. CDR3: CASEGLAYRETQYF. The CDR3 nucleotides read TGTGCCAGCGAGGGACTAGCTTATCGAGAGACCCAGTACTTC. Together with reference TRBV25-1 and TRBJ2-5, the CDR3 gives the full variable domain: EADIYQTPRYLVIGTGKKITLECSQTMGHDKMYWYQQDPGMELHLIHYSYGVNSTEKGDLSSESTVSRIRTEHFPLTLESARPSHTSQYLCASEGLAYRETQYFGPGTRLLVL.

The V and J genes are TRBV7-2 and TRBJ2-3; D gene unclear. V was trimmed by 6 bases and J by 9 bases, leaving 25 bases between them. The CDR3 runs 16 residues. Germline-derived CDR1 and CDR2 are SGHTA and FQGNSA. CDR3 sequence: CASSHSGLARRWTQYF. The CDR3 DNA reads TGTGCCAGCAGTCATAGTGGCTTAGCCCGAAGGTGGACGCAGTATTTT.

The rearrangement uses TRBV6-1 and TRBJ1-5; TRBD1 is a possible D gene (5 bases). Germline values: CDR1 MNHNS, CDR2 SASEGT. The V gene lost 6 bases and the J gene lost 0 bases, with 12 bases spanning the gap. This CDR3 has 15 residues. CDR3 in amino acids: CASRIGTYSNQPQHF. Written as DNA, the CDR3 is TGTGCCAGCAGGATAGGGACCTATAGCAATCAGCCCCAGCATTTT.

The chain joins TRBV21-1 to TRBJ1-2; the table's TRBD1 call for D was not verified on the DNA. TRBV21-1 is a known pseudogene. This CDR3 is 17 amino acids long. The chain's CDR3 is CASPKIRQGDFWYGYTF. The CDR3 DNA reads TGTGCCAGCCCCAAGATAAGACAGGGCGACTTTTGGTATGGCTACACCTTC.

V is TRBV11-2 and J is TRBJ2-4, with D tentatively TRBD2 (6 bases). Germline V CDR1 and CDR2: SGHAT, FQNNGV. The ends were cut back, 3 bases at V and 2 bases at J, with 11 bases in the middle. The CDR3 is made up of 15 amino acids. CDR3 in DNA: TGTGCCAGCAGCTTTCAGGAGGGCTCCAAAAACATTCAGTACTTC. Its translation: CASSFQEGSKNIQYF.

V and J are TRBV7-8 and TRBJ1-1; the D gene is possibly TRBD1 (6 bases). This CDR3 has 14 amino acids. CDR1 and CDR2 from the germline V gene are SGHVS and FQNEAQ. V was pared by 1 base and J by 9 bases, with 15 bases between. This chain's CDR3 is CASSLDPRTVKAFF. The CDR3 region has the DNA TGTGCCAGCAGCTTAGATCCGAGGACAGTGAAAGCTTTCTTT. Full variable domain (missing parts from reference TRBV7-8 and TRBJ1-1): GAGVSQSPRYKVAKRGQDVALRCDPISGHVSLFWYQQALGQGPEFLTYFQNEAQLDKSGLPSDRFFAERPEGSVSTLKIQRTQQEDSAVYLCASSLDPRTVKAFFGQGTRLTVV.

The chain has TRBV6-5 and TRBJ1-1; TRBD1 might be the D (6 bases). CDR3 length equals 14 residues. Germline V gene lookup returns CDR1 MNHEY and CDR2 SVGAGI. Trimming took off 2 bases at V and 5 bases at J, with 12 bases between the two ends. The CDR3 region is CASSYTGQGTEAFF. In nucleotides, the CDR3 is TGTGCCAGCAGTTACACAGGGCAGGGGACTGAAGCTTTCTTT.

The CDR3 nucleotides read TGTGCCAGTATTCCGCACAGGGGGGTAGGCAACACTGAAGCTTTCTTT. Its translation is CASIPHRGVGNTEAFF. This sequence joins TRBV19 and TRBJ1-1; 8 nucleotides agree with TRBD1. This CDR3 is 16 amino acids long. The V gene's germline CDR1 is LNHDA and CDR2 SQIVND (reference sequence). V was pared by 7 bases and J by 2 bases, with 12 bases of the junction left unmatched.

V and J are TRBV25-1 and TRBJ2-1; TRBD2 matches 7 bases. V lost 5 bases, J lost 7 bases, and 14 bases stayed unmatched. Germline assignment: CDR1 MGHDK and CDR2 SYGVNS. The CDR3 length is 16 residues. CDR3 protein: CASSQLRGRVGNEQFF. The CDR3 coding sequence is TGTGCCAGCAGTCAATTGAGAGGGAGGGTAGGTAATGAGCAGTTCTTC.

The chain joins TRBV6-4 to TRBJ2-1; 10 bases line up with TRBD2. Germline V lookup: CDR1 MRHNA, CDR2 SNTAGT. The CDR3 consists of 15 residues. Germline trimming cut 2 bases from V and 5 bases from J; bases unmatched to any gene: 3. The CDR3 nucleotides read TGTGCCAGCAGTGACCGGCTAGCGGGAGACAATGAGCAGTTCTTC. It encodes CASSDRLAGDNEQFF.

This clone was seen a single time. CDR3 loop: CASSPRGRYYNSPLHF. The DNA for the CDR3 is TGTGCCAGCAGCCCCAGGGGGCGTTACTATAATTCACCCCTCCACTTT. The rearrangement links TRBV5-6 to TRBJ1-6; 8 bases line up with TRBD1. V shed 4 bases and J 3 bases; nucleotides not matched to a gene: 6. Germline CDR1 is SGHDT and CDR2 is YYEEEE. The CDR3 consists of 16 residues.

This clone was observed a single time. The chain uses TRBV5-4 and TRBJ2-7, with unresolved D. The CDR3 is 11 residues long. V was cut by 4 bases and J by 1 base, with 3 bases left in between. Germline assignment: CDR1 SGHNT and CDR2 YYREEE (reference sequence). In nucleotides, the CDR3 is TGTGCCAGCAGCGATTCCTACGAGCAGTACTTC. This encodes CASSDSYEQYF.

The rearrangement uses TRBV5-4 and TRBJ1-4; TRBD1 is a possible D gene (5 bases). Deletions cut 0 bases from V and 4 bases from J, with 7 bases between. CDR1 is SGHNT and CDR2 is YYREEE in the germline V gene (reference sequence). The CDR3 length is 14 residues. The DNA for the CDR3 is TGTGCCAGCAGCTTGGGCAGGGATAATGAAAAACTGTTTTTT. Its translation: CASSLGRDNEKLFF. Drawing the rest from reference TRBV5-4 and TRBJ1-4, the complete variable domain is ETGVTQSPTHLIKTRGQQVTLRCSSQSGHNTVSWYQQALGQGPQFIFQYYREEENGRGNFPPRFSGLQFPNYSSELNVNALELDDSALYLCASSLGRDNEKLFFGSGTQLSVL.

The chain combines TRBV6-1 with TRBJ2-7; 14 bases fit TRBD2. CDR3 length: 14 amino acids. CDR1 and CDR2 from the germline V gene are MNHNS and SASEGT. V gave up 6 bases and J gave up 4 bases; unmatched junction bases: 2. The CDR3 loop is CASRGLAGDYEQYF. The CDR3 nucleotides read TGTGCCAGCAGGGGACTAGCGGGAGATTACGAGCAGTACTTC.

The chain is built from TRBV19 and TRBJ2-1, with TRBD2 matching 10 bases. CDR3 length equals 16 residues. Losses at the gene ends were 5 bases for V and 0 bases for J; bases not matched to a gene: 4. Germline lookup yields CDR1 LNHDA and CDR2 SQIVND (reference sequence). The CDR3: CASSRASGGSYNEQFF. In DNA, the CDR3 is TGTGCCAGTAGTCGGGCTAGCGGGGGCTCCTACAATGAGCAGTTCTTC. The full variable domain, with the rest looked up from reference TRBV19 and TRBJ2-1, is DGGITQSPKYLFRKEGQNVTLSCEQNLNHDAMYWYRQDPGQGLRLIYYSQIVNDFQKGDIAEGYSVSREKKESFPLTVTSAQKNPTAFYLCASSRASGGSYNEQFFGPGTRLTVL.

This clone appeared once. This chain links TRBV13 with TRBJ1-3, with no clear D. Germline V gene data show CDR1 as PRHDT and CDR2 as FYEKMQ (reference sequence). The CDR3 has 16 amino acids. Trimming pared 3 bases from V and 0 bases from J, leaving 12 bases between. For the CDR3, the DNA is TGTGCCAGCAGCTTTAAAGGCATTAACTCTGGAAACACCATATATTTT. Residues: CASSFKGINSGNTIYF.

CDR3 coding DNA: TGTGCCAGCAGCCGGCTCGGACCAACAGGTTTTGCAACTAATGAAAAACTGTTTTTT. Protein sequence: CASSRLGPTGFATNEKLFF. V and J are TRBV27 and TRBJ1-4, with D perhaps matching TRBD1 (5 bases). The germline CDR1 and CDR2 sequences are MNHEY and SMNVEV (reference sequence). V lost 6 bases and J 0 bases, leaving 23 bases between the germline ends. This CDR3 comprises 19 residues.

This chain uses TRBV7-9 with TRBJ1-4; TRBD1 is a possible D gene (6 bases). The CDR3 has 15 residues. The germline V gene has CDR1 SEHNR and CDR2 FQNEAQ (reference sequence). Trimming took off 3 bases at V and 7 bases at J, with 15 bases between the two ends. Written as DNA, the CDR3 is TGTGCCAGCAGCTTCATAGGGGGACGGCTTGAAAAACTGTTTTTT. This gives the protein CASSFIGGRLEKLFF. The whole variable domain, filled in from reference TRBV7-9 and TRBJ1-4, reads DTGVSQNPRHKITKRGQNVTFRCDPISEHNRLYWYRQTLGQGPEFLTYFQNEAQLEKSRLLSDRFSAERPKGSFSTLEIQRTEQGDSAMYLCASSFIGGRLEKLFFGSGTQLSVL.

The chain carries TRBV30 and TRBJ1-6; D might be TRBD1 (6 bases). V was trimmed by 2 bases and J by 8 bases, leaving 13 bases between them. The CDR3 covers 14 residues. Germline assignment: CDR1 GTSNPN and CDR2 SVGIG (reference sequence). The CDR3 DNA follows: TGTGCCTGGAGTCAAGGGGGGCGCCATTCACCCCTCCACTTT. Amino acids: CAWSQGGRHSPLHF.

The rearrangement joins TRBV30 to TRBJ1-4, with a weak D call TRBD1 (5 bases). Germline assignment: CDR1 GTSNPN and CDR2 SVGIG (reference sequence). Trimming took 3 bases from V and 7 from J, leaving 18 bases between them. The CDR3 covers 15 residues. CDR3 coding DNA: TGTGCCTGGAGCGCGTCAGATTGGGGGAGTGAAAAACTGTTTTTT. It translates to CAWSASDWGSEKLFF. Complete variable domain (other parts from reference TRBV30 and TRBJ1-4): SQTIHQWPATLVQPVGSPLSLECTVEGTSNPNLYWYRQAAGRGLQLLFYSVGIGQISSEVPQNLSASRPQDRQFILSSKKLLLSDSGFYLCAWSASDWGSEKLFFGSGTQLSVL.